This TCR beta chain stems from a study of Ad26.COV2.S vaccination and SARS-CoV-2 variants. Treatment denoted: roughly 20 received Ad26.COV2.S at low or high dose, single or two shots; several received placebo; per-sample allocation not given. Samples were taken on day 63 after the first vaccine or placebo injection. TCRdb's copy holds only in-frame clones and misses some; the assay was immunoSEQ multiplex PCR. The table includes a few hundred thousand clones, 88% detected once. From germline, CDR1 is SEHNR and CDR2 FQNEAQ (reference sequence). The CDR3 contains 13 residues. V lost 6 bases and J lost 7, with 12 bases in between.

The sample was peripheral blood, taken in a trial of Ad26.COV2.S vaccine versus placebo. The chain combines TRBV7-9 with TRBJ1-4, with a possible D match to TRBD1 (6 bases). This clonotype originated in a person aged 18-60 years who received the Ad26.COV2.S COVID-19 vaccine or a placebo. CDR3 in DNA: TGTGCCAGCAGAAAGGGGGTGGGTGAAAAACTGTTTTTT. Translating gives CASRKGVGEKLFF.